Shown below are 20 T cell receptor beta chains from a single sample sequenced in a study of cytomegalovirus exposure and HLA in healthy donors. 60 Vbeta and 13 Jbeta primers were used in PCR. Sequencing used immunoSEQ multiplex PCR; TCRdb keeps in-frame clones, though not all of them. The profile shows 150,000 or so clones, more than 65% of them singletons. What was sequenced was PBMCs. These receptors were collected from a man aged 25-45 years in good health and CMV-seronegative.

The DNA of the CDR3 is TGTGCCAGCAGCCCGAGCAGGGAGACCCAGTACTTC. Residues: CASSPSRETQYF. This sequence joins TRBV7-2 and TRBJ2-5; no firm D call. Germline assignment: CDR1 SGHTA and CDR2 FQGNSA. The CDR3 has 12 amino acids. Between the trimmed V and J ends, which lost 5 bases and 5 bases, there was a span of 9 bases.

The V call is TRBV5-4, the J call TRBJ1-5; no firm D call. CDR3 size: 13 residues. The ends were cut back, 0 bases at V and 6 bases at J, with 7 bases in the middle. The germline gives CDR1 SGHNT, CDR2 YYREEE (reference sequence). The chain's CDR3 is CASSLDSAQPQHF. The DNA of the CDR3 is TGTGCCAGCAGCTTGGACTCCGCTCAGCCCCAGCATTTT. The whole variable domain, filled in from reference TRBV5-4 and TRBJ1-5, reads ETGVTQSPTHLIKTRGQQVTLRCSSQSGHNTVSWYQQALGQGPQFIFQYYREEENGRGNFPPRFSGLQFPNYSSELNVNALELDDSALYLCASSLDSAQPQHFGDGTRLSIL.

The V gene is TRBV18, the J gene TRBJ2-7; perhaps TRBD2 as D (5 bases). The CDR3 is made up of 13 amino acids. Germline CDR1 and CDR2: KGHSH and LQKENI. Trimming stripped 6 bases from V and 3 bases from J, with 12 bases between. CDR3 nucleotide sequence: TGTGCCAGCTCGCCCCCGGGGTACTACGAGCAGTACTTC. Its translation: CASSPPGYYEQYF.

The chain carries TRBV7-9 and TRBJ2-5, with D tentatively TRBD1 (5 bases). V was trimmed by 5 bases and J by 3 bases, leaving 16 bases between them. The CDR3 loop spans 15 amino acids. Per germline, CDR1 SEHNR and CDR2 FQNEAQ (reference sequence). CDR3 DNA: TGTGCCAGCAGCCTTGTTTCCAGGGTAAAAGAGACCCAGTACTTC. Its translation is CASSLVSRVKETQYF.

The rearrangement links TRBV11-2 to TRBJ2-5, with 10 bases fitting TRBD2. V lost 5 bases to trimming and J lost 2 bases; unmatched junction nucleotides: 8. Germline V lookup: CDR1 SGHAT, CDR2 FQNNGV. The length of the CDR3 is 16 residues. CDR3 residues: CASSQRASGRQETQYF. Written as DNA, the CDR3 is TGTGCCAGCAGCCAAAGGGCTAGCGGGAGACAAGAGACCCAGTACTTC. Full variable domain (outside the CDR3, taken from reference TRBV11-2 and TRBJ2-5): EAGVAQSPRYKIIEKRQSVAFWCNPISGHATLYWYQQILGQGPKLLIQFQNNGVVDDSQLPKDRFSAERLKGVDSTLKIQPAKLEDSAVYLCASSQRASGRQETQYFGPGTRLLVL.

The chain carries TRBV10-1 and TRBJ2-7; 7 bases agree with TRBD1. Germline CDR1 is WNHNN and CDR2 is SYGVQD (reference sequence). The CDR3 is made up of 11 amino acids. V was pared by 5 bases and J by 6 bases, with 1 base of the junction left unmatched. Here the CDR3 DNA reads TGCGCCAGCAGTACAGGGGTCGAGCAGTACTTC. Protein product: CASSTGVEQYF.

The chain recombines TRBV4-1 with TRBJ2-7; 12 bases align to TRBD2. Per the germline V gene, CDR1 is MGHRA and CDR2 is YSYEKL. This CDR3 region has 17 residues. The J segment lost 0 bases and the V segment lost 5 bases, leaving 8 bases of the junction unmatched. CDR3 in amino acids: CASSVQASGGASYEQYF. The CDR3, as DNA: TGCGCCAGCAGCGTACAAGCTAGCGGGGGGGCCTCCTACGAGCAGTACTTC.

V usage is TRBV4-1 and J usage is TRBJ2-5, with TRBD2 matching over 12 bases. CDR1 and CDR2 from the germline V gene are MGHRA and YSYEKL. V shed 1 base and J 5 bases; nucleotides not matched to a gene: 8. This CDR3 spans 17 amino acids. CDR3 bases: TGCGCCAGCAGCCAAGGCGTACTAGCGGGGGGTATCGAGACCCAGTACTTC. Protein: CASSQGVLAGGIETQYF.

The gene calls are TRBV2 and TRBJ2-6, with 15 bases that match TRBD2. The trim removed 8 bases at V and 3 bases at J, leaving 8 bases unmatched. CDR1 and CDR2 (germline): SNHLY, FYNNEI. The CDR3 spans 18 residues. CDR3 nucleotides: TGTGCCAGCTTCGGACTAGCGGGAGGGATTAGTGGGGCCAACGTCCTGACTTTC. Translating gives CASFGLAGGISGANVLTF.

This clone has more than one count but fewer than ten. The DNA for the CDR3 is TGTGCCAGCAGCTTAACGATCGGGACTAGCTCAGACGAGCAGTTCTTC. Protein sequence: CASSLTIGTSSDEQFF. J is TRBJ2-1 and V is TRBV5-6, with 9 bases matching TRBD2. The length of the CDR3 is 16 residues. The ends lost 2 bases at V and 10 bases at J; junction bases unmatched: 13. Germline V gene lookup returns CDR1 SGHDT and CDR2 YYEEEE.

The count of this clone is one. The chain is built from TRBV9 and TRBJ2-2; 16 positions agree with TRBD2. The CDR3 extends over 18 amino acids. Germline CDR1 is SGDLS and CDR2 is YYNGEE. J lost 7 bases, V lost 3 bases, and 9 bases had no gene match. This CDR3 is CASSGGLAGGPVDGELFF. CDR3 nucleotide sequence: TGTGCCAGCAGCGGGGGACTAGCGGGAGGGCCGGTTGACGGGGAGCTGTTTTTT.

V usage is TRBV7-9 and J usage is TRBJ2-3; 8 positions agree with TRBD2. The trim removed 5 bases at V and 6 bases at J, leaving 7 bases unmatched. CDR3 length: 14 amino acids. The V gene's germline CDR1 is SEHNR and CDR2 FQNEAQ (reference sequence). CDR3 sequence reads: CASSAGGATDTQYF. CDR3 sequence (DNA): TGTGCCAGCAGCGCCGGGGGGGCGACCGATACGCAGTATTTT.

The chain is built from TRBV7-2 and TRBJ2-7; TRBD1 might be the D (6 bases). The CDR3 is made up of 14 amino acids. Germline loops: CDR1 SGHTA, CDR2 FQGNSA. The V end was cut by 6 bases, the J end by 1 base, with 13 bases between. The CDR3 reads CASRYRTESYEQYF. CDR3 DNA: TGTGCCAGCAGATACCGGACAGAGTCCTACGAGCAGTACTTC.

The chain employs TRBV4-3 and TRBJ2-7; 8 bases align to TRBD2. Germline values: CDR1 LGHNA, CDR2 YSLEER. The V gene end was trimmed by 0 bases and the J gene end by 2 bases; junction bases not matched to a gene: 6. The CDR3 contains 16 residues. CDR3 DNA: TGCGCCAGCAGCCAAGAATTAACTAGCGGCCCCTACGAGCAGTACTTC. This sequence encodes CASSQELTSGPYEQYF.

This clone was observed a few times. The chain couples TRBV14 to TRBJ2-1; 12 bases align to TRBD2. CDR3 size: 15 residues. The germline CDR1 and CDR2 sequences are SGHDN and FVKESK. The V gene end was trimmed by 3 bases and the J gene end by 7 bases; junction bases not matched to a gene: 4. CDR3 sequence: CASSQLTSGRNEQFF. The CDR3 nucleotides are TGTGCCAGCAGCCAGTTAACTAGCGGGAGGAATGAGCAGTTCTTC.

The chain employs TRBV4-1 and TRBJ2-5, with D hard to call. Per the germline V gene, CDR1 is MGHRA and CDR2 is YSYEKL. This CDR3 has 12 residues. Trimming took off 2 bases at V and 5 bases at J, with 6 bases between the two ends. The CDR3 sequence: CASSQTGETQYF. The CDR3 region has the DNA TGCGCCAGCAGCCAAACCGGGGAGACCCAGTACTTC.

The V call is TRBV7-2, the J call TRBJ2-5, with 7 bases matching TRBD1. The ends lost 3 bases at V and 4 bases at J; junction bases unmatched: 8. Per the germline V gene, CDR1 is SGHTA and CDR2 is FQGNSA. The CDR3 runs 15 residues. As DNA, the CDR3 is TGTGCCAGCAGCTTCGCAGGGACAGAAACAGAGACCCAGTACTTC. Residues: CASSFAGTETETQYF. The full variable domain, rest sourced from reference TRBV7-2 and TRBJ2-5, is GAGVSQSPSNKVTEKGKDVELRCDPISGHTALYWYRQSLGQGLEFLIYFQGNSAPDKSGLPSDRFSAERTGGSVSTLTIQRTQQEDSAVYLCASSFAGTETETQYFGPGTRLLVL.

The chain uses TRBV10-3 and TRBJ2-1; TRBD1 matches at 7 bases. The CDR3 is 14 amino acids. Per germline, CDR1 ENHRY and CDR2 SYGVKD. After removal of 7 bases from V and 3 bases from J, the junction contained 6 bases not matched to a gene. The CDR3 loop reads CAINPGQLYNEQFF. In DNA form, the CDR3 reads TGTGCCATCAACCCGGGACAGCTCTACAATGAGCAGTTCTTC.

The chain uses TRBV10-3 and TRBJ2-5, with TRBD1 matching over 7 bases. Germline V lookup: CDR1 ENHRY, CDR2 SYGVKD. This CDR3 has 15 residues. Germline trimming cut 4 bases from V and 4 bases from J; bases unmatched to any gene: 9. The CDR3 here is CAISATGAQGETQYF. In nucleotides, the CDR3 is TGTGCCATCAGTGCTACAGGGGCCCAAGGAGAGACCCAGTACTTC.

The chain couples TRBV30 to TRBJ2-7; 8 nucleotides match TRBD1. V dropped 1 base and J dropped 3; count of bases not matched to a gene: 11. The CDR3 runs 16 residues. Germline loops: CDR1 GTSNPN, CDR2 SVGIG (reference sequence). In nucleotides, the CDR3 is TGTGCCTGGAGTGCGGGGCGGACAGGGCCTATCTACGAGCAGTACTTC. Protein sequence: CAWSAGRTGPIYEQYF.